The TCR beta chain described here comes from a study of T-cell reconstitution after alpha-beta-depleted transplantation in children. Researchers prepared the TCRbeta library using unique molecular identifiers, the study reports. TCRdb reprocessed the PCR reads via MiXCR and lists one record per CDR3 protein. Of 780,000 or so distinct CDR3 sequences listed, approximately 15% were seen once; the top ten hold roughly 5%. The TCR sequence derives from a male patient aged 10 to 17 who had a stem cell transplant for acute lymphoblastic leukemia, so the T cells may come from the graft donor. Material: PBMCs, mostly from graft donor cells, obtained 360 days after TCRalphabeta/CD19-depleted stem cell transplant.

The CDR3, as DNA: TGTGCCAGCATTCCCCTTGGACTAGCGGGAGTCCACGAGCAGTACTTC. Protein product: CASIPLGLAGVHEQYF. V usage is TRBV27 and J usage is TRBJ2-7, with 13 bases aligning to TRBD2. V gave up 7 bases and J gave up 5 bases; unmatched junction bases: 11. From germline, CDR1 is MNHEY and CDR2 SMNVEV (reference sequence). The CDR3 sequence is 16 residues long.